This T cell receptor (beta chain) derives from a study of blood T cell repertoires in COVID-19. At the level of the study: PBMCs, B-cell-depleted T cells, or T cells provided the cDNA or gDNA that made up the material.

Repertoires were generated with immunoSEQ multiplex PCR, while TCRdb's copy carries only in-frame clones and drops some. The sample includes fewer than 250,000 clones, about four fifths of them seen just once. The trim removed 8 bases at V and 0 bases at J, leaving 10 bases unmatched. The CDR3 has 15 amino acids. Germline CDR1 is KGHSH and CDR2 is LQKENI. This receptor was obtained from a woman between 35 and 50 years old with active or convalescent COVID-19. The sequenced sample was peripheral blood. The chain employs TRBV18 and TRBJ2-7; the match to TRBD1 covers 7 bases. CDR3 coding DNA: TGTGCCAGCACAGAAGACAGGGCCAGCTCCTACGAGCAGTACTTC. Translating gives CASTEDRASSYEQYF.